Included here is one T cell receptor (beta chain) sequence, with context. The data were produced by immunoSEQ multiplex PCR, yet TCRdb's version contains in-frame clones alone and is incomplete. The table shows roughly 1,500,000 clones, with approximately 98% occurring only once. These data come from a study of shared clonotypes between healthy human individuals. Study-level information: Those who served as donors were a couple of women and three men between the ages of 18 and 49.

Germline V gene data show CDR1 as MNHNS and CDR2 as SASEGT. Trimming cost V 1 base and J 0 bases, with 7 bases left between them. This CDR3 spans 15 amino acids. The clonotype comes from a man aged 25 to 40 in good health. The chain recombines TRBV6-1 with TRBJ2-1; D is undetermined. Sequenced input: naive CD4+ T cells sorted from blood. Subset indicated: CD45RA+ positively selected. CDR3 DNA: TGTGCCAGCAGTGAAGAGTACATCTCCTACAATGAGCAGTTCTTC. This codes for CASSEEYISYNEQFF.